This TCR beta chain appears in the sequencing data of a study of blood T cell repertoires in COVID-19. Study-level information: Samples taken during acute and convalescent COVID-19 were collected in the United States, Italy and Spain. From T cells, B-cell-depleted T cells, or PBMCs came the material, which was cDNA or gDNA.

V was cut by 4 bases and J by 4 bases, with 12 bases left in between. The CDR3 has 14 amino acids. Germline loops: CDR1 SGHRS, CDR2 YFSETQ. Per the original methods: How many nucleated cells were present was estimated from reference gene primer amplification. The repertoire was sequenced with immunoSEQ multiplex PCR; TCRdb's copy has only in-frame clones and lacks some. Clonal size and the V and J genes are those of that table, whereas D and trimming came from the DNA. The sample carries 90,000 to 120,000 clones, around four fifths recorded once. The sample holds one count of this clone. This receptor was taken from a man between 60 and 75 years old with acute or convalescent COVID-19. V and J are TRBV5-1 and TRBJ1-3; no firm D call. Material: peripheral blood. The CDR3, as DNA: TGCGCCAGCAGCACTGGAGACCCCGGAAACACCATATATTTT. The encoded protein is CASSTGDPGNTIYF.